This T cell receptor (beta chain) stems from a study of technical replicates of blood from four donors. Sequenced by immunoSEQ multiplex PCR; TCRdb stores in-frame clones only, minus some. Among 70,000 to 95,000 clones, about 97% were seen once, and the ten largest hold under 0.3%. This TCR came from a human donor in good health. The sample comprised T cells isolated from PBMCs.

The CDR3 nucleotides read TGTGCCAGCAGACATAGCGGAGTGAGCTCCTACGAGCAGTACTTC. This encodes CASRHSGVSSYEQYF. The gene calls are TRBV7-9 and TRBJ2-7; D may be TRBD2 (6 bases). The CDR3 totals 15 residues. Trimming stripped 6 bases from V and 0 bases from J, with 15 bases between. Germline V gene sequence: CDR1 SEHNR, CDR2 FQNEAQ (reference sequence).